One and the same sample provided the 11 T cell receptor beta chains below, sequenced in a study of cytomegalovirus exposure and HLA in healthy donors. Repertoires were generated with immunoSEQ multiplex PCR, while TCRdb's copy carries only in-frame clones and drops some. The sample records approximately 150,000 clones, 80% to 90% being singletons. Sequencing was done on a sample of PBMCs. These receptors came from a woman in her 30s in good health and CMV-seronegative.

The rearrangement uses TRBV6-1 and TRBJ2-1, with 9 bases fitting TRBD2. Per the germline V gene, CDR1 is MNHNS and CDR2 is SASEGT. This CDR3 spans 15 amino acids. V gave up 8 bases and J gave up 1 base; unmatched junction bases: 6. This CDR3 reads CASGPSGGSYNEQFF. The CDR3 DNA follows: TGTGCCAGCGGGCCGAGCGGGGGGTCCTACAATGAGCAGTTCTTC.

This chain links TRBV6-6 with TRBJ1-1; maybe TRBD1 (5 bases). CDR1 is MNHNY, CDR2 SVGAGI, per germline (reference sequence). This CDR3 has 13 residues. The ends were cut back, 8 bases at V and 3 bases at J, with 13 bases in the middle. For the CDR3, the DNA is TGTGCCAGCTCTTACCCGGGGGACACTGAAGCTTTCTTT. The encoded protein is CASSYPGDTEAFF.

This chain links TRBV19 with TRBJ1-1, with D tentatively TRBD1 (6 bases). Trimming took off 5 bases at V and 5 bases at J, with 18 bases between the two ends. Germline CDR1 and CDR2: LNHDA and SQIVND (reference sequence). The CDR3 runs to 15 residues. CDR3 region: CASSFGDRGGTEAFF. Here the CDR3 DNA reads TGTGCCAGTAGTTTCGGGGACCGAGGGGGAACTGAAGCTTTCTTT.

The CDR3 is CASSPGGGMVAFF. The CDR3 DNA follows: TGTGCCAGCAGCCCCGGAGGGGGCATGGTGGCTTTCTTT. This chain connects TRBV7-9 to TRBJ1-1; TRBD1 matches 7 bases. CDR3 length: 13 amino acids. CDR1 SEHNR and CDR2 FQNEAQ come from the germline V gene (reference sequence). The junction had 11 bases not matched to a gene; V was cut back by 5 bases and J by 11 bases.

The chain employs TRBV29-1 and TRBJ2-1; tentative D call: TRBD2 (7 bases). V dropped 7 bases and J dropped 4 bases, with 20 bases sitting between them. The germline V gene has CDR1 SQVTM and CDR2 ANQGSEA. The CDR3 sequence is 15 residues long. CDR3 sequence: CSAATPGGQYNEQFF. CDR3 bases: TGCAGCGCAGCGACACCGGGGGGCCAATACAATGAGCAGTTCTTC.

The chain carries TRBV19 and TRBJ2-1; 7 nucleotides agree with TRBD1. Germline lookup yields CDR1 LNHDA and CDR2 SQIVND (reference sequence). The V and J ends lost 4 bases and 2 bases, in that order; junction bases with no gene match: 5. The CDR3 is made up of 15 amino acids. The CDR3 protein is CASSKRQGTYNEQFF. The CDR3 nucleotides are TGTGCCAGTAGTAAGAGACAGGGAACCTACAATGAGCAGTTCTTC.

V gene TRBV15 combines with J gene TRBJ2-6; 12 bases fit TRBD1. Germline CDR1 is LNHNV and CDR2 is YYDKDF (reference sequence). CDR3 length: 17 residues. V gave up 3 bases and J gave up 4 bases; unmatched junction bases: 4. Written as DNA, the CDR3 is TGTGCCACCAGCAGGGGGACAGGGGGCGAAGGGGCCAACGTCCTGACTTTC. As protein: CATSRGTGGEGANVLTF.

The chain employs TRBV6-5 and TRBJ2-7; TRBD1 matches at 7 bases. The CDR3 consists of 15 residues. V trimming: 4 bases; J trimming: 0 bases; junction bases outside the gene matches: 6. CDR1 is MNHEY, CDR2 SVGAGI, per germline. The CDR3 reads CASSLGQSVSYEQYF. The CDR3, as DNA: TGTGCCAGCAGTTTGGGACAGTCTGTCTCCTACGAGCAGTACTTC.

The gene calls are TRBV6-5 and TRBJ1-6; a possible D gene is TRBD1 (5 bases). Looked up from germline, CDR1 is MNHEY and CDR2 is SVGAGI. V was shortened by 8 bases and J by 0 bases, with 11 bases between the two germline ends. The CDR3 covers 15 residues. The CDR3 nucleotides read TGTGCCAGCTCGCAGGGAAGCTCCTATAATTCACCCCTCCACTTT. This encodes CASSQGSSYNSPLHF.

The chain recombines TRBV27 with TRBJ1-4, with D tentatively TRBD1 (5 bases). CDR1 and CDR2 from the germline V gene are MNHEY and SMNVEV (reference sequence). This CDR3 is 15 amino acids long. The V gene lost 2 bases and the J gene lost 8 bases, with 15 bases spanning the gap. This CDR3 is CASSLTATKGEKLFF. In DNA form, the CDR3 reads TGTGCCAGCAGTTTAACGGCGACAAAGGGGGAAAAACTGTTTTTT.

This clone appeared a single time. The genes are TRBV6-6 and TRBJ1-2; maybe TRBD1 (6 bases). This CDR3 comprises 16 residues. V lost 5 bases, J lost 4 bases, and 20 bases lay in between. Germline values: CDR1 MNHNY, CDR2 SVGAGI (reference sequence). The CDR3 is CASSKQGEGRVYGYTF. DNA for the CDR3: TGTGCCAGCAGTAAACAGGGAGAGGGGAGGGTCTATGGCTACACCTTC.